The clone carrying this T cell receptor beta chain was seen repeatedly, ten times or more. TCR beta CDR3 sequences were amplified from RNA transcripts. First-round RT-PCR targeting the TCR CDR3 was performed with the HTBI primer set. TCRdb re-called the multiplex PCR reads through MiXCR, storing one row per CDR3 protein. The repertoire has approximately 410,000 distinct CDR3 sequences, approximately 14% of them found once; the top ten carry 5% to 6.5%. V dropped 4 bases and J dropped 7 bases, with 13 bases sitting between them. Germline V gene lookup returns CDR1 ENHRY and CDR2 SYGVKD. This CDR3 has 14 residues. The entry originates in a study of T cells in Graves' hyperthyroidism and ophthalmopathy. Exclusions: uncontrolled infection, other autoimmune disease, pregnancy, lactation. The PBMCs were taken from over 9.5 ml of fresh peripheral blood.

The clonotype comes from a woman younger than 35 with Graves' hyperthyroidism. Sequencing was done on a sample of blood. The chain links TRBV10-3 to TRBJ1-4, with D perhaps matching TRBD1 (5 bases). DNA of the CDR3: TGTGCCATCAGTGCGTCTGGGGGGATTGAAAAACTGTTTTTT. It encodes CAISASGGIEKLFF.